Below, 24 T cell receptor beta chains from the same sample are listed, as sequenced in a study of T-cell memory formation after mild COVID-19 (dated by TCRdb to the early 2020s). To prepare the library, 5' RACE was applied. The sequencer listed for this sample is Illumina NovaSeq 6000. Using fastp at Q25 and MiXCR, TCRdb reprocessed the public reads and kept productive beta chains. All rows with the same CDR3 protein become a single entry with the most common DNA and genes. Here the sample has more than 450,000 distinct CDR3 sequences; about a sixth occur a single time. In total, the top ten clones hold more than 10% of the sample. The sample was PBMCs or a T cell subset sorted from them (not recorded which). These receptors were collected from an adult woman who had mild COVID-19 (a few samples of this study predate the infection). The sample titles of this study are shuffled in the database, so cell type and time point are left out; the donor was told from shared clones.

This clonotype occurred many times. This chain uses TRBV20-1 with TRBJ2-1, with TRBD1 matching over 7 bases. This CDR3 has 13 residues. The germline gives CDR1 DFQATT, CDR2 SNEGSKA (reference sequence). CDR3 in amino acids: CSERRQGGNEQFF. Written as DNA, the CDR3 is TGCAGCGAGAGGAGACAGGGTGGGAATGAGCAGTTCTTC.

This clonotype has just a few counts. The rearrangement uses TRBV19 and TRBJ2-1; TRBD1 matches at 8 bases. The CDR3 contains 15 residues. The trim removed 4 bases at V and 9 bases at J, leaving 11 bases unmatched. Germline V gene lookup returns CDR1 LNHDA and CDR2 SQIVND (reference sequence). CDR3 coding DNA: TGTGCCAGTAGTACAAGGACAGGGCCTAGAGGTGAGCAGTTCTTC. Translated, it gives CASSTRTGPRGEQFF.

This clonotype has only a few counts. This sequence joins TRBV7-2 and TRBJ2-3; TRBD2 matches 8 bases. The CDR3 runs to 15 residues. The germline gives CDR1 SGHTA, CDR2 FQGNSA. The trim removed 2 bases at V and 4 bases at J, leaving 5 bases unmatched. CDR3 in amino acids: CASSLKAGEADTQYF. The CDR3, as DNA: TGTGCCAGCAGCTTAAAAGCGGGAGAGGCAGATACGCAGTATTTT.

There are a few counts of this clonotype. This chain connects TRBV7-9 to TRBJ1-1; 10 nucleotides match TRBD1. This CDR3 contains 15 residues. Germline V gene sequence: CDR1 SEHNR, CDR2 FQNEAQ (reference sequence). The V segment lost 5 bases and the J segment 4 bases; nucleotides outside the gene matches: 7. The CDR3 DNA sequence: TGTGCCAGCAGCATCCGGACAGGGGGAACCACTGAAGCTTTCTTT. It specifies CASSIRTGGTTEAFF.

This rearrangement joins TRBV13 to TRBJ2-5; D not certain. Trimming pared 0 bases from V and 4 bases from J, leaving 9 bases between. The CDR3 is 14 residues long. Germline-derived CDR1 and CDR2 are PRHDT and FYEKMQ (reference sequence). The DNA of the CDR3 is TGTGCCAGCAGCTTAGGGCCGCCCGGAGAGACCCAGTACTTC. This gives the protein CASSLGPPGETQYF. Looking up the rest from reference TRBV13 and TRBJ2-5 gives the full variable domain: AAGVIQSPRHLIKEKRETATLKCYPIPRHDTVYWYQQGPGQDPQFLISFYEKMQSDKGSIPDRFSAQQFSDYHSELNMSSLELGDSALYFCASSLGPPGETQYFGPGTRLLVL.

The V call is TRBV12-3 or TRBV12-4, the J call TRBJ2-2; tentatively, D is TRBD1 or TRBD2 (5 bases each). The CDR3 is 17 residues long. V dropped 4 bases and J dropped 2 bases, with 17 bases sitting between them. The CDR3, as DNA: TGTGCCAGCAGTTGGGGGACGTCGGGGACCAACACCGGGGAGCTGTTTTTT. This codes for CASSWGTSGTNTGELFF.

This clonotype was seen a handful of times. The rearrangement joins TRBV7-2 to TRBJ2-1, with D uncertain. The CDR3 is made up of 12 amino acids. Germline V gives CDR1 SGHTA, CDR2 FQGNSA. V was cut by 5 bases and J by 7 bases, with 9 bases left in between. DNA of the CDR3: TGTGCCAGCAGCCCTCACGGGAATGAGCAGTTCTTC. It specifies CASSPHGNEQFF.

This clonotype has more than one count but fewer than ten. This rearrangement joins TRBV2 to TRBJ1-4; TRBD1 matches at 8 bases. The V and J ends lost 7 bases and 5 bases, in that order; junction bases with no gene match: 9. From germline, CDR1 is SNHLY and CDR2 FYNNEI. The CDR3 totals 15 residues. CDR3 region: CASMLGQDGNEKLFF. DNA of the CDR3: TGTGCCAGCATGTTGGGACAGGACGGGAATGAAAAACTGTTTTTT.

The chain employs TRBV24-1 and TRBJ2-3; D not certain. CDR3 length: 17 residues. V lost 1 base to trimming and J lost 0 bases, with 13 bases between them. Per germline, CDR1 KGHDR and CDR2 SFDVKD. CDR3 nucleotides: TGTGCCACCAGTGATTTAACAGCACCGATTAGCACAGATACGCAGTATTTT. This encodes CATSDLTAPISTDTQYF.

V usage is TRBV27 and J usage is TRBJ2-4; 7 bases line up with TRBD2. This CDR3 has 15 amino acids. V dropped 5 bases and J dropped 0; count of bases not matched to a gene: 4. Germline lookup yields CDR1 MNHEY and CDR2 SMNVEV (reference sequence). For the CDR3, the DNA is TGTGCCAGCAGTCCAGGGACTATAGCCAAAAACATTCAGTACTTC. Amino acids: CASSPGTIAKNIQYF.

This chain connects TRBV25-1 to TRBJ2-3; 7 nucleotides agree with TRBD1. Germline values: CDR1 MGHDK, CDR2 SYGVNS. This CDR3 has 15 amino acids. Trimming at V came to 4 bases and at J to 2 bases, leaving 6 bases not matched to a gene. Written as DNA, the CDR3 is TGTGCCAGCAGTGCCCCGACAGGGATCACAGATACGCAGTATTTT. It codes for CASSAPTGITDTQYF.

J is TRBJ2-1 and V is TRBV7-9, with a weak D call TRBD2 (6 bases). Trimming left V 5 bases short and J 3 bases short, with 14 bases between. There are 15 residues in the CDR3. Germline lookup yields CDR1 SEHNR and CDR2 FQNEAQ (reference sequence). This CDR3 is CASSPPGLVYNEQFF. The CDR3, as DNA: TGTGCCAGCAGCCCCCCGGGACTCGTCTACAATGAGCAGTTCTTC.

This clonotype has more than one count but fewer than ten. CDR3 sequence (DNA): TGCAGTGCTAGCGGGACAGTTGAAGCTTTCTTT. This codes for CSASGTVEAFF. The chain couples TRBV20-1 to TRBJ1-1; TRBD1 matches 7 bases. CDR1 is DFQATT and CDR2 is SNEGSKA in the germline V gene (reference sequence). The length of the CDR3 is 11 residues. With V trimmed by 3 bases and J by 7 bases, 2 bases remained unmatched.

The chain uses TRBV19 and TRBJ1-1, with unresolved D. CDR1 and CDR2 (germline): LNHDA, SQIVND (reference sequence). V lost 7 bases and J lost 1, with 7 bases in between. The CDR3 is 12 residues long. The CDR3 sequence: CASKEGNTEAFF. In nucleotides, the CDR3 is TGTGCCAGTAAGGAGGGGAACACTGAAGCTTTCTTT.

The sample holds a few counts of this clonotype. J is TRBJ2-7 and V is TRBV5-1, with 9 bases aligning to TRBD2. The junction had 5 bases not matched to a gene; V was cut back by 4 bases and J by 6 bases. This CDR3 contains 13 residues. Germline CDR1 SGHRS, CDR2 YFSETQ. The CDR3 protein is CASSPSGNGEQYF. The CDR3 region has the DNA TGCGCCAGCAGCCCTAGCGGGAATGGCGAGCAGTACTTC. The complete variable domain, with remaining parts taken from reference TRBV5-1 and TRBJ2-7, reads KAGVTQTPRYLIKTRGQQVTLSCSPISGHRSVSWYQQTPGQGLQFLFEYFSETQRNKGNFPGRFSGRQFSNSRSEMNVSTLELGDSALYLCASSPSGNGEQYFGPGTRLTVT.

The gene calls are TRBV27 and TRBJ1-5; D not resolved. The V end was cut by 6 bases, the J end by 3 bases, with 3 bases between. Germline-derived CDR1 and CDR2 are MNHEY and SMNVEV (reference sequence). The CDR3 is made up of 11 amino acids. DNA for the CDR3: TGTGCCAGCAGGAACAATCAGCCCCAGCATTTT. Encoded protein: CASRNNQPQHF.

V gene TRBV15 combines with J gene TRBJ1-4; no reliable D call. Trimming left V 1 base short and J 8 bases short, with 14 bases between. There are 15 residues in the CDR3. Germline assignment: CDR1 LNHNV and CDR2 YYDKDF (reference sequence). The CDR3 nucleotides are TGTGCCACCAGCAGAGTTAGGGTGGCGGAGGAAAAACTGTTTTTT. It translates to CATSRVRVAEEKLFF. Complete variable domain (other parts from reference TRBV15 and TRBJ1-4): DAMVIQNPRYQVTQFGKPVTLSCSQTLNHNVMYWYQQKSSQAPKLLFHYYDKDFNNEADTPDNFQSRRPNTSFCFLDIRSPGLGDTAMYLCATSRVRVAEEKLFFGSGTQLSVL.

This clonotype occurred a few times. The rearrangement uses TRBV5-4 and TRBJ2-5; D not resolved. The CDR3 covers 14 residues. The germline V gene encodes CDR1 SGHNT and CDR2 YYREEE (reference sequence). Between the trimmed V and J ends, which lost 2 bases and 1 base, there was a span of 9 bases. CDR3 protein: CASSFGLGQETQYF. The CDR3, as DNA: TGTGCCAGCAGCTTTGGGTTGGGCCAAGAGACCCAGTACTTC.

Of note for this clonotype: At one boundary the junction diverges from the germline segment, which might be a read error. Here the CDR3 DNA reads TGTGCCAGCAGCTTAGGGGTAGCGGGCGTTGGATCCTACAATGAGCAGTTATTC. It is translated as CASSLGVAGVGSYNEQLF. The chain couples TRBV7-2 to TRBJ2-1; TRBD2 aligns across 7 bases. CDR1 and CDR2 (germline): SGHTA, FQGNSA. The CDR3 is 18 residues long.

This clonotype turned up a few times. The chain uses TRBV5-1 and TRBJ1-2; TRBD1 is a possible D gene (5 bases). Germline loops: CDR1 SGHRS, CDR2 YFSETQ. CDR3 length: 14 residues. Trimming took off 0 bases at V and 4 bases at J, with 10 bases between the two ends. CDR3 sequence: CASSLEGALYGYTF. The CDR3 DNA sequence: TGCGCCAGCAGCTTGGAAGGGGCTCTCTATGGCTACACCTTC.

In this sample, this clonotype turned up many times. The J gene is TRBJ2-1, the V gene TRBV11-2, with 10 bases lining up with TRBD2. Germline values: CDR1 SGHAT, CDR2 FQNNGV. The CDR3 extends over 17 amino acids. The trim removed 1 base at V and 3 bases at J, leaving 6 bases unmatched. The CDR3 bases are TGTGCCAGCAGCTTAGCCCTAGCGGGAGTTGGCTACAATGAGCAGTTCTTC. Its translation: CASSLALAGVGYNEQFF.

This clonotype was counted between two and nine times. The rearrangement links TRBV18 to TRBJ1-2; 8 bases map to TRBD1. This CDR3 has 15 residues. V trimming: 2 bases; J trimming: 3 bases; junction bases outside the gene matches: 5. CDR1 is KGHSH, CDR2 LQKENI, per germline. CDR3 coding DNA: TGTGCCAGCTCACCAGGTACAGGGGGTGACTATGGCTACACCTTC. Translation gives CASSPGTGGDYGYTF.

This clonotype was observed a few times. The chain combines TRBV5-5 with TRBJ2-3; 8 positions agree with TRBD1. This CDR3 is 15 amino acids long. Per germline, CDR1 SGHKS and CDR2 YYEKEE (reference sequence). Trimming at V came to 5 bases and at J to 4 bases, leaving 9 bases not matched to a gene. In nucleotides, the CDR3 is TGTGCCAGCAGGCTGGACAGGGTCAGAGCAGATACGCAGTATTTT. Amino acids: CASRLDRVRADTQYF.

The J gene is TRBJ1-6, the V gene TRBV20-1; D not resolved. The CDR3 has 17 amino acids. The germline V gene encodes CDR1 DFQATT and CDR2 SNEGSKA (reference sequence). Trimming cost V 0 bases and J 0 bases, with 12 bases left between them. CDR3 coding DNA: TGCAGTGCTAGAGAGAGGGATTCTAGCTCCTATAATTCACCCCTCCACTTT. It yields the protein CSARERDSSSYNSPLHF.